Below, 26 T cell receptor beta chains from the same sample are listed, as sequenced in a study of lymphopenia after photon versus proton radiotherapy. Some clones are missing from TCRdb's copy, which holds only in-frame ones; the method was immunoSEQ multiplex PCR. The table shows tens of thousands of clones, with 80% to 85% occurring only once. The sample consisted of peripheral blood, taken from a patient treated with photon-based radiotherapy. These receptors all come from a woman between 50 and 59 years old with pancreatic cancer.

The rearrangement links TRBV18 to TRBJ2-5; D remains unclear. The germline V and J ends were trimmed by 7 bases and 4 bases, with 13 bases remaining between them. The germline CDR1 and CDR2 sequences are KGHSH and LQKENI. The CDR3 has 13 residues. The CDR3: CASWDRSGETQYF. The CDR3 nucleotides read TGTGCCAGCTGGGATCGTTCCGGAGAGACCCAGTACTTC.

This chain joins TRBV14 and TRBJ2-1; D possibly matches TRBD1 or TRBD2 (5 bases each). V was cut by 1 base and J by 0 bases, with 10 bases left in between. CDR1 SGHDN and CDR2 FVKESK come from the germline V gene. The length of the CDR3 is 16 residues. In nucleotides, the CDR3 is TGTGCCAGCAGCCAAGTCCCAGGGAGCTCCTACAATGAGCAGTTCTTC. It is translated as CASSQVPGSSYNEQFF.

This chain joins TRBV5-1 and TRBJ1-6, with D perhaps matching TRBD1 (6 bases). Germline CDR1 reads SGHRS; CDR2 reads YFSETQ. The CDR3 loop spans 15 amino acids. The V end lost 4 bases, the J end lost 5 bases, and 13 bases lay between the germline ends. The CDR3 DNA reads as TGCGCCAGCAGCCCGCTAGGGGGGGATAATTCACCCCTCCACTTT. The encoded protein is CASSPLGGDNSPLHF.

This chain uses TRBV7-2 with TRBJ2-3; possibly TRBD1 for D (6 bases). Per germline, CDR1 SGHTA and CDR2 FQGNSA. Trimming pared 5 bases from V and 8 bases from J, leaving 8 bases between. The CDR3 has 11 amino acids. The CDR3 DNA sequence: TGTGCCAGCAGCGTCAGGGGTACGCAGTATTTT. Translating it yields CASSVRGTQYF.

The CDR3 region has the DNA TGTGCCACCAACGTCCGGGACGCGAACTCCTACGAGCAGTACTTC. This encodes CATNVRDANSYEQYF. The J gene is TRBJ2-7, the V gene TRBV28, with D perhaps assigned TRBD1 or TRBD2 (5 bases each). The CDR3 covers 15 residues. CDR1 MDHEN and CDR2 SYDVKM come from the germline V gene. The V end was cut by 10 bases, the J end by 0 bases, with 19 bases between.

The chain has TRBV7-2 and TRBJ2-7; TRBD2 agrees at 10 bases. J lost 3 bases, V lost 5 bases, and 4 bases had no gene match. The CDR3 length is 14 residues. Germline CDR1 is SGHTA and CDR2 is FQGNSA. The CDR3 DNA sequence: TGTGCCAGCAGCCCCACTAGCGGGAACTACGAGCAGTACTTC. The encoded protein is CASSPTSGNYEQYF.

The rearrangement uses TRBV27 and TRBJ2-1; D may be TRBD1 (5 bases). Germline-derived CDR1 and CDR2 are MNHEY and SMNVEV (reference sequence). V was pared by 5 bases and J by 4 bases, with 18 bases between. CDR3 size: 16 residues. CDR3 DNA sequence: TGTGCCAGCAGTCCCGGTGGGGCCCGGATATACAATGAGCAGTTCTTC. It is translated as CASSPGGARIYNEQFF.

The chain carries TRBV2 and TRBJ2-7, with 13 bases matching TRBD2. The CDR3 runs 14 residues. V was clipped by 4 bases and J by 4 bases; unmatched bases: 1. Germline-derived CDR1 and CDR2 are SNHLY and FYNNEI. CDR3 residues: CASSGTSGSYEQYF. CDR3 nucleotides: TGTGCCAGCAGTGGGACTAGCGGGAGTTACGAGCAGTACTTC.

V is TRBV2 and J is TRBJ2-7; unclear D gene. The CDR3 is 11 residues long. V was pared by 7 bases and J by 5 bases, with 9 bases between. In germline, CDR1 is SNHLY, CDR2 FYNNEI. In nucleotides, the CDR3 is TGTGCCAGCACCGAGTTGAACGAGCAGTACTTC. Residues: CASTELNEQYF. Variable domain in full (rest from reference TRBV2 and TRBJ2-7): EPEVTQTPSHQVTQMGQEVILRCVPISNHLYFYWYRQILGQKVEFLVSFYNNEISEKSEIFDDQFSVERPDGSNFTLKIRSTKLEDSAMYFCASTELNEQYFGPGTRLTVT.

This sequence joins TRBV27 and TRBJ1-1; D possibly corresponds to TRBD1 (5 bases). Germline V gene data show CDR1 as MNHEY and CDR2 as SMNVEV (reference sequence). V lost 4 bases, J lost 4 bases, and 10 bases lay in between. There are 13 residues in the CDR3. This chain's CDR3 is CASSWRQFTEAFF. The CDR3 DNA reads TGTGCCAGCAGTTGGAGACAGTTCACTGAAGCTTTCTTT.

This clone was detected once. This chain's CDR3 is CASTPSGLYNEQFF. CDR3 in DNA: TGTGCCAGCACTCCCAGCGGGCTCTACAATGAGCAGTTCTTC. This sequence joins TRBV27 and TRBJ2-1; the D gene is possibly TRBD2 (6 bases). V was trimmed by 7 bases and J by 3 bases, leaving 13 bases between them. The CDR3 loop spans 14 amino acids. Germline V gene sequence: CDR1 MNHEY, CDR2 SMNVEV (reference sequence).

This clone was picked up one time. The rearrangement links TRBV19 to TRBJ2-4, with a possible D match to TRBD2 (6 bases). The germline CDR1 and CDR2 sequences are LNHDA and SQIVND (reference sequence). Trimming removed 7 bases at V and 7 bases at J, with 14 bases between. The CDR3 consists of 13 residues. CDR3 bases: TGTGCCAGTAAATTCAGAGGGAGGAACATTCAGTACTTC. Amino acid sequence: CASKFRGRNIQYF.

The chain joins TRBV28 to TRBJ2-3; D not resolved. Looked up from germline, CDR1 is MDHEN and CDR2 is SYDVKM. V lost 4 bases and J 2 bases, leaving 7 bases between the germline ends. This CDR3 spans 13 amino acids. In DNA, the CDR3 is TGTGCCAGCAGTTCCAGCCTCACAGATACGCAGTATTTT. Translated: CASSSSLTDTQYF.

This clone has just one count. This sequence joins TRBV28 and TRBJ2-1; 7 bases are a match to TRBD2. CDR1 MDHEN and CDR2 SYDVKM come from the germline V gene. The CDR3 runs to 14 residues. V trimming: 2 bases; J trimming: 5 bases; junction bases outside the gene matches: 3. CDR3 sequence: CASSLLAGDNEQFF. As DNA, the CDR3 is TGTGCCAGCAGTTTACTGGCGGGGGACAATGAGCAGTTCTTC.

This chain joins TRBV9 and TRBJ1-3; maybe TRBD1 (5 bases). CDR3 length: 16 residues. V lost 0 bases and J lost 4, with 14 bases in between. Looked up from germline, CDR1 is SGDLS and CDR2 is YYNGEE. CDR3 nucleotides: TGTGCCAGCAGCGTAGCTATAGGGGCGGAAGGAAACACCATATATTTT. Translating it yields CASSVAIGAEGNTIYF.

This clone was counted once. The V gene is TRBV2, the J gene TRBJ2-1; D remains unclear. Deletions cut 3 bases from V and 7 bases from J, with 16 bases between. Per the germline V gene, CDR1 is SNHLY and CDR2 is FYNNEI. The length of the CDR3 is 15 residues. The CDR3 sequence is CASSERTVLGNEQFF. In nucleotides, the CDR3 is TGTGCCAGCAGTGAGAGAACTGTCCTGGGGAATGAGCAGTTCTTC. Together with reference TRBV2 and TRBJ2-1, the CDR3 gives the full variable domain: EPEVTQTPSHQVTQMGQEVILRCVPISNHLYFYWYRQILGQKVEFLVSFYNNEISEKSEIFDDQFSVERPDGSNFTLKIRSTKLEDSAMYFCASSERTVLGNEQFFGPGTRLTVL.

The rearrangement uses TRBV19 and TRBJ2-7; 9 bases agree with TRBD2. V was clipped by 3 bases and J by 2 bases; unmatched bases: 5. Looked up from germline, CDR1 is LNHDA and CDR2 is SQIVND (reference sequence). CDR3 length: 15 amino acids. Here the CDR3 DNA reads TGTGCCAGTAGTATCCTAGCGGGGACGACCTACGAGCAGTACTTC. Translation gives CASSILAGTTYEQYF.

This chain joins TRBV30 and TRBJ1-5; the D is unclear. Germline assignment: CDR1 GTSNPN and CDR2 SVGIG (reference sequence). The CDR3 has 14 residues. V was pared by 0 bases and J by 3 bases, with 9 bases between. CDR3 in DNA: TGTGCCTGGAGTGTATGGGGATCCAATCAGCCCCAGCATTTT. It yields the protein CAWSVWGSNQPQHF.

CDR3 protein: CAWRAGPLIGAEAFF. CDR3 nucleotide sequence: TGTGCCTGGAGAGCGGGCCCCCTGATCGGGGCTGAAGCTTTCTTT. The V and J genes are TRBV30 and TRBJ1-1; D remains unclear. V was shortened by 3 bases and J by 6 bases, with 20 bases between the two germline ends. The CDR3 loop spans 15 amino acids. From germline, CDR1 is GTSNPN and CDR2 SVGIG (reference sequence). The whole variable domain, remainder taken from reference TRBV30 and TRBJ1-1, is SQTIHQWPATLVQPVGSPLSLECTVEGTSNPNLYWYRQAAGRGLQLLFYSVGIGQISSEVPQNLSASRPQDRQFILSSKKLLLSDSGFYLCAWRAGPLIGAEAFFGQGTRLTVV.

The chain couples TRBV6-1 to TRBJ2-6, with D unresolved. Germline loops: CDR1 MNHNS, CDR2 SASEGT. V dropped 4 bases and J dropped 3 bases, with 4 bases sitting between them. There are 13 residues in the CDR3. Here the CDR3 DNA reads TGTGCCAGCAGTGGGGGTGGGGCCAACGTCCTGACTTTC. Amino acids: CASSGGGANVLTF.

The CDR3 DNA is TGCGCCAGCAGCTTCAACGGTGACTATGGCTACACCTTC. It codes for CASSFNGDYGYTF. This chain uses TRBV5-1 with TRBJ1-2; D remains unclear. Trimming shortened V by 2 bases and J by 3 bases, and 8 bases separated the two germline ends. Germline CDR1 is SGHRS and CDR2 is YFSETQ. The CDR3 spans 13 residues.

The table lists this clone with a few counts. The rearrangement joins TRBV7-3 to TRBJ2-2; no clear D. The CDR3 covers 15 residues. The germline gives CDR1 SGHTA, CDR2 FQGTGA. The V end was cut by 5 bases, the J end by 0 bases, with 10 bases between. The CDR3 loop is CASSPTPSNTGELFF. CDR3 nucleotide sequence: TGTGCCAGCAGCCCAACCCCATCGAACACCGGGGAGCTGTTTTTT.

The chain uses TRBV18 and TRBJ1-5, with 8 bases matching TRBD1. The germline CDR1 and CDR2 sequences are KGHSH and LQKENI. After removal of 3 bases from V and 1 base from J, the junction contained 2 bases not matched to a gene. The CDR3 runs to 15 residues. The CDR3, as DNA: TGTGCCAGCTCACCGGACAGGGTGAGCAATCAGCCCCAGCATTTT. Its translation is CASSPDRVSNQPQHF.

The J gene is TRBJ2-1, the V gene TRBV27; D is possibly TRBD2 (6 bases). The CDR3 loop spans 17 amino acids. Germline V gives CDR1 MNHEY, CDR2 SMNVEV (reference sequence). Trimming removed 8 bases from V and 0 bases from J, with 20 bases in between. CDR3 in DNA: TGTGCCAGCGCCGGGACTGGGTCCTCTAGCTCCTACAATGAGCAGTTCTTC. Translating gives CASAGTGSSSSYNEQFF.

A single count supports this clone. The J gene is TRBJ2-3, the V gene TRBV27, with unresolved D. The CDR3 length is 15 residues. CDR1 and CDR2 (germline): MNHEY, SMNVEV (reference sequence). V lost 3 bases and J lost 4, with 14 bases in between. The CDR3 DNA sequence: TGTGCCAGCAGTTTCGGCGTATCGAAGTCAGATACGCAGTATTTT. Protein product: CASSFGVSKSDTQYF.

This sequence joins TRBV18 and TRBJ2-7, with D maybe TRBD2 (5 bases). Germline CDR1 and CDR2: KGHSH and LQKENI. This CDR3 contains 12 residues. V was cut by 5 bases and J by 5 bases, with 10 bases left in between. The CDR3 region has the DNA TGTGCCAGCTCAGGCAGTAGCGACGAGCAGTACTTC. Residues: CASSGSSDEQYF.